This T cell receptor (beta chain) was retrieved from a study of blood T cell repertoires in COVID-19. Across the study: The origin of the acute and convalescent COVID-19 samples was the United States, Italy and Spain.

The CDR3 totals 15 residues. Germline trimming cut 4 bases from V and 6 bases from J; bases unmatched to any gene: 5. The germline CDR1 and CDR2 sequences are MNHEY and SMNVEV (reference sequence). The data were produced by immunoSEQ multiplex PCR, yet TCRdb's version contains in-frame clones alone and is incomplete. Found here are 89,000 or so clones, about 85% of them singletons; the top ten hold under 15%. The source of this sequence is a human donor in a cohort sampled during active COVID-19. This sequence joins TRBV27 and TRBJ2-1; 11 bases are a match to TRBD1. Material for sequencing was peripheral blood. CDR3 protein: CASSYGGQGANEQFF. In DNA, the CDR3 is TGTGCCAGCAGTTATGGTGGACAGGGGGCCAATGAGCAGTTCTTC.